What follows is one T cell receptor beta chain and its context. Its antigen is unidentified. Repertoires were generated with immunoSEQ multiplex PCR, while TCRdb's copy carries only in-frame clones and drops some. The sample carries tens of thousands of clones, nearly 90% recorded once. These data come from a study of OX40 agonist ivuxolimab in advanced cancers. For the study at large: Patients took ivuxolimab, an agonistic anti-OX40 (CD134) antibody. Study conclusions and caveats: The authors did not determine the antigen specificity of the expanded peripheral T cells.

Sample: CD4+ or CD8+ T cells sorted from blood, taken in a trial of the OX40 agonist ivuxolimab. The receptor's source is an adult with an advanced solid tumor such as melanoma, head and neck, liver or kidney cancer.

CDR3 coding DNA: TGTGCCACCTATAGGGAGGTTGGGTCACCCCTCCACTTT. The encoded protein is CATYREVGSPLHF. The rearrangement links TRBV6-1 to TRBJ1-6; D unclear. This CDR3 comprises 13 residues. From germline, CDR1 is MNHNS and CDR2 SASEGT. Trimming took off 10 bases at V and 10 bases at J, with 17 bases between the two ends.